These 8 T cell receptor beta chains originate from one sample sequenced in a study of CXCR3-negative and CXCR3-positive naive CD8 T cells. UMI-labeled 5' RACE yielded the TRB cDNA libraries. Following a re-call of the 5' RACE reads, TCRdb has one entry per CDR3 protein and lacks DNA. The ten most abundant clones cover about 10% of a sample with under 55,000 distinct CDR3 sequences. The source material was memory CD8+ T cells from blood. The origin of the receptors is a human donor in good health. Some clones in this sample may be carry-over from other donors' samples.

The chain carries TRBV15 and TRBJ1-4; the D call of TRBD1 rests on TCRdb alone, since no DNA is present to check it. Germline assignment: CDR1 LNHNV and CDR2 YYDKDF (reference sequence). There are 16 residues in the CDR3. CDR3 residues: CATSPGQDSTNEKLFF.

The chain combines TRBV7-6 with TRBJ2-1; TCRdb outputs TRBD1, but without DNA this stays unchecked. Germline V CDR1 and CDR2: SGHVS, FNYEAQ. The CDR3 is made up of 15 amino acids. The CDR3 is CASSFTQGDYNEQFF. Full variable domain (remainder filled in from reference TRBV7-6 and TRBJ2-1): GAGVSQSPRYKVTKRGQDVALRCDPISGHVSLYWYRQALGQGPEFLTYFNYEAQQDKSGLPNDRFSAERPEGSISTLTIQRTEQRDSAMYRCASSFTQGDYNEQFFGPGTRLTVL.

The V gene is TRBV4-3, the J gene TRBJ2-3. Looked up from germline, CDR1 is LGHNA and CDR2 is YSLEER. The CDR3 runs 16 residues. The CDR3 here is CASSQDVASGPDTQYF.

The chain recombines TRBV12-3 or TRBV12-4 with TRBJ2-3; the TCRdb D gene call, TRBD1, has no DNA to confirm it. This CDR3 has 16 amino acids. The chain's CDR3 is CASSPPDREGPDTQYF.

The V and J genes are TRBV27 and TRBJ2-4; TCRdb indicates TRBD1, and absent DNA this call remains unverified. The CDR3 runs to 18 residues. Germline assignment: CDR1 MNHEY and CDR2 SMNVEV (reference sequence). CDR3 in amino acids: CASSLRLAGQGAKNIQYF.

V gene TRBV5-4 combines with J gene TRBJ2-7; checking the TCRdb D call of TRBD1 is not possible without DNA. CDR3 length: 12 residues. Germline V gives CDR1 SGHNT, CDR2 YYREEE (reference sequence). CDR3 sequence reads: CASRDSAYEQYF.

The chain joins TRBV7-9 to TRBJ2-1; TCRdb's assignment of TRBD2 cannot be checked, as there is no DNA. CDR3 length: 15 amino acids. The germline CDR1 and CDR2 sequences are SEHNR and FQNEAQ (reference sequence). The CDR3 loop is CASSSSGAGYNEQFF.

The chain has TRBV15 and TRBJ2-5. The CDR3 consists of 15 residues. CDR1 and CDR2 (germline): LNHNV, YYDKDF (reference sequence). The chain's CDR3 is CATSRDRTRQETQYF. Variable domain in full (rest from reference TRBV15 and TRBJ2-5): DAMVIQNPRYQVTQFGKPVTLSCSQTLNHNVMYWYQQKSSQAPKLLFHYYDKDFNNEADTPDNFQSRRPNTSFCFLDIRSPGLGDTAMYLCATSRDRTRQETQYFGPGTRLLVL.